These 7 T cell receptor beta chains were sequenced from one sample in a study of technical replicates of blood from a few donors. Using immunoSEQ multiplex PCR, the repertoire was profiled, and TCRdb retains in-frame clones only, with some absent. The data hold 95,000 to 100,000 clones, with just over 95% observed a single time. Sequencing input: T cells isolated from PBMCs. These receptors came from a human donor in good health.

The V call is TRBV11-3, the J call TRBJ2-1; 12 bases align to TRBD2. The CDR3 loop spans 18 amino acids. CDR1 is SGHNT and CDR2 is YENEEA in the germline V gene. V lost 4 bases and J lost 8; bases outside the gene matches: 15. CDR3 sequence reads: CASSSLEVTSGSSHEQFF. CDR3 in DNA: TGTGCCAGCAGCTCGTTAGAGGTGACTAGCGGGAGTAGCCATGAGCAGTTCTTC.

This clone was recorded only once. The genes are TRBV6-5 and TRBJ1-1; 8 bases are shared with TRBD1. V was pared by 6 bases and J by 3 bases, with 3 bases of the junction left unmatched. Germline V lookup: CDR1 MNHEY, CDR2 SVGAGI. The CDR3 sequence is 13 residues long. CDR3 protein: CASRSTGDTEAFF. DNA of the CDR3: TGTGCCAGCAGATCGACAGGGGACACTGAAGCTTTCTTT.

The chain has TRBV7-9 and TRBJ2-7; TRBD1 matches 7 bases. This CDR3 has 13 residues. With 1 base clipped from V and 7 bases from J, the junction kept 4 bases outside the gene matches. The germline V gene has CDR1 SEHNR and CDR2 FQNEAQ (reference sequence). CDR3 residues: CASSLDRGREQYF. CDR3 coding DNA: TGTGCCAGCAGCTTAGACAGGGGAAGAGAGCAGTACTTC.

The chain links TRBV5-6 to TRBJ1-3, with a tentative D call TRBD1 (6 bases). The V gene lost 3 bases and the J gene lost 5 bases, with 18 bases spanning the gap. Per germline, CDR1 SGHDT and CDR2 YYEEEE. CDR3 length: 16 residues. The CDR3 region is CASSSTGSGTRNTIYF. The CDR3 nucleotides are TGTGCCAGCAGCTCTACAGGGTCTGGGACGAGAAACACCATATATTTT.

The chain has TRBV5-6 and TRBJ2-3; unclear D gene. The germline V and J ends were trimmed by 4 bases and 1 base, with 16 bases remaining between them. CDR3 length equals 16 residues. Per the germline V gene, CDR1 is SGHDT and CDR2 is YYEEEE. The CDR3 DNA reads TGTGCCAGCAGCCAAACCGGCAGGTTCGGCACAGATACGCAGTATTTT. Amino acids: CASSQTGRFGTDTQYF.

V and J are TRBV5-1 and TRBJ1-5, with a weak D call TRBD1 (6 bases). This CDR3 has 12 residues. From germline, CDR1 is SGHRS and CDR2 YFSETQ. V lost 0 bases to trimming and J lost 14 bases, with 12 bases between them. The CDR3 is CASSLEGDIKHF. Written as DNA, the CDR3 is TGCGCCAGCAGCTTGGAGGGGGACATCAAGCATTTT.

The chain links TRBV4-1 to TRBJ1-2; D is unclear. Germline loops: CDR1 MGHRA, CDR2 YSYEKL. V was clipped by 3 bases and J by 4 bases, with 15 bases between them. The CDR3 sequence is 15 residues long. CDR3 DNA sequence: TGCGCCAGCAGCCAGACTCCGGGGAGCACCTATGGCTACACCTTC. Amino acids: CASSQTPGSTYGYTF.